A single T cell receptor beta chain is shown here with its context. Per the original data handling: It was from reference gene primer amplification that nucleated cell counts were estimated. TCRdb keeps only in-frame clones here, not all; method: immunoSEQ multiplex PCR. V, J and clone size reflect that table, while D and trimming were determined from the DNA. The table has more than 85,000 clones, around 76% seen once. The sample originates from a study of blood T cell repertoires in COVID-19. CDR1 is SNHLY and CDR2 is FYNNEI in the germline V gene. Trimming pared 7 bases from V and 9 bases from J, leaving 19 bases between. The CDR3 totals 14 residues.

Sequenced material: peripheral blood. The chain uses TRBV2 and TRBJ2-1; maybe TRBD2 (7 bases). The TCR originated in a woman older than 75 with acute or convalescent COVID-19. In DNA form, the CDR3 reads TGTGCCAGCACCGAAGGGTCAGGGGAGGGTGAGCAGTTCTTC. Amino acid sequence: CASTEGSGEGEQFF.